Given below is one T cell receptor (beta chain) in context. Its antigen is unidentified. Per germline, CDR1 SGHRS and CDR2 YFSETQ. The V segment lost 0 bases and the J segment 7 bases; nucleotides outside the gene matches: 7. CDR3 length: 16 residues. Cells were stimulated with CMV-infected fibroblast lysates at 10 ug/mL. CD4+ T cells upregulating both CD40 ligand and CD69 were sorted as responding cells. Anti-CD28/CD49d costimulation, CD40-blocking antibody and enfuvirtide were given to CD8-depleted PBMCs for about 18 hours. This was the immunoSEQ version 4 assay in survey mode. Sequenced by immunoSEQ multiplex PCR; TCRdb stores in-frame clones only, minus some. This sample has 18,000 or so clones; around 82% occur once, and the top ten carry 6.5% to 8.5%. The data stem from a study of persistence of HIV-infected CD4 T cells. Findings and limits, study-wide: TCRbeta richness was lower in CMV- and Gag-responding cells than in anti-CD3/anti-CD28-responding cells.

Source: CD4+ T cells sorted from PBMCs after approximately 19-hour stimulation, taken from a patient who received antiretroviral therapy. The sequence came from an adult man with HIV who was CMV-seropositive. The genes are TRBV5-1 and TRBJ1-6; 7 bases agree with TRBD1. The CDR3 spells CASSLGGGAKNSPLHF. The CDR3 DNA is TGCGCCAGCAGCTTGGGAGGGGGCGCGAAAAATTCACCCCTCCACTTT.